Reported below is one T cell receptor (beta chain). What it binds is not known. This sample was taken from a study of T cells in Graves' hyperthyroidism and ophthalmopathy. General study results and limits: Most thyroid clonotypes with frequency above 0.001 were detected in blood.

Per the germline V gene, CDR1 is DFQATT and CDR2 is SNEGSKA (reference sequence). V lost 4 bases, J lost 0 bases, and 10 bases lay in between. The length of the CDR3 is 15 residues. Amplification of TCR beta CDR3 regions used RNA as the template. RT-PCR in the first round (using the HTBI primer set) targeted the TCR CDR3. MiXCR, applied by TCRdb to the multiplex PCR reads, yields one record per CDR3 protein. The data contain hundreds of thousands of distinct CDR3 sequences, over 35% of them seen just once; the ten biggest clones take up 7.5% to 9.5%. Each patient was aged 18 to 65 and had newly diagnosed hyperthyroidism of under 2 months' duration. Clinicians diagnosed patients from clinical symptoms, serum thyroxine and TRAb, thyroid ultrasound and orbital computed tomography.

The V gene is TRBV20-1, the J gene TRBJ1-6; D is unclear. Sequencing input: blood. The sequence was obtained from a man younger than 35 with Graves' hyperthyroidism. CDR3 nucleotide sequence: TGCAGTGCTATGGCAGATTCCTCCTATAATTCACCCCTCCACTTT. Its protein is CSAMADSSYNSPLHF.